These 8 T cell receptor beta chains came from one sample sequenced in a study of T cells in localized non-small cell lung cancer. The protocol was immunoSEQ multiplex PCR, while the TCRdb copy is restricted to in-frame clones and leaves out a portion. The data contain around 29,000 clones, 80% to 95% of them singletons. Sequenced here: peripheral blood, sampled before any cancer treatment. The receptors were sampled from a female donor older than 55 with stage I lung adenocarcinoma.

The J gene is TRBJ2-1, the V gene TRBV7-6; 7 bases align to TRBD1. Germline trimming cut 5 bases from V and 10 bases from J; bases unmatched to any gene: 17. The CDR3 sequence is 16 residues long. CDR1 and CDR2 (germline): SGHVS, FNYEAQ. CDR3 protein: CASSGTYMTGMAEQFF. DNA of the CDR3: TGTGCCAGCAGCGGTACATACATGACAGGGATGGCGGAGCAGTTCTTC.

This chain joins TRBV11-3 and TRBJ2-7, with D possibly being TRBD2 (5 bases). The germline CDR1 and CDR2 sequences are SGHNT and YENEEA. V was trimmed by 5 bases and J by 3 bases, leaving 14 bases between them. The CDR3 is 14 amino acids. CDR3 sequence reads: CASSPWWRYYEQYF. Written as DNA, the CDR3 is TGTGCCAGCAGCCCTTGGTGGAGGTACTACGAGCAGTACTTC.

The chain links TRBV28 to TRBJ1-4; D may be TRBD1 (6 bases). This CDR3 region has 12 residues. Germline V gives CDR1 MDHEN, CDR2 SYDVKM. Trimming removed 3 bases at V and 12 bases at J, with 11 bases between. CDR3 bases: TGTGCCAGCAGTTTTGAGGGGACACAACTGTTTTTT. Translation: CASSFEGTQLFF.

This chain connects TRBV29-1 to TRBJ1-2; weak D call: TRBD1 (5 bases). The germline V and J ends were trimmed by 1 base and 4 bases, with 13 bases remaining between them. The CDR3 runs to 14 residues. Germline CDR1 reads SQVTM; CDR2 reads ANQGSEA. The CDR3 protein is CSVEGDRDGYGYTF. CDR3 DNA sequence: TGCAGCGTTGAAGGGGACCGGGACGGCTATGGCTACACCTTC.

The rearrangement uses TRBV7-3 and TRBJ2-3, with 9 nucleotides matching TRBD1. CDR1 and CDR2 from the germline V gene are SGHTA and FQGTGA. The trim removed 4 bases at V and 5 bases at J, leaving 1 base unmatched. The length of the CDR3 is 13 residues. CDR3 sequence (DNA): TGTGCCAGCAGCTGGGGACAGGGAGATACGCAGTATTTT. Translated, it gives CASSWGQGDTQYF.

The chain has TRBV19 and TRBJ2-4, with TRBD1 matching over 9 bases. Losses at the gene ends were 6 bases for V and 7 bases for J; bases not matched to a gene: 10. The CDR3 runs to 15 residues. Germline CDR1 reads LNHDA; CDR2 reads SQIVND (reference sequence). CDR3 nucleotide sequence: TGTGCCAGTAGCGTAACCGGGACAGGGTTGAACATTCAGTACTTC. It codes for CASSVTGTGLNIQYF.

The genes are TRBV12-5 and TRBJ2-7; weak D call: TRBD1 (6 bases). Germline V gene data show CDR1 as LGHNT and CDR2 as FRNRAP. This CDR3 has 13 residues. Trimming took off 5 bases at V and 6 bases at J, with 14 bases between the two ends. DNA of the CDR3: TGTGCTAGTGGTCCGACCGCAGGGGCCGAGCAGTACTTC. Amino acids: CASGPTAGAEQYF.

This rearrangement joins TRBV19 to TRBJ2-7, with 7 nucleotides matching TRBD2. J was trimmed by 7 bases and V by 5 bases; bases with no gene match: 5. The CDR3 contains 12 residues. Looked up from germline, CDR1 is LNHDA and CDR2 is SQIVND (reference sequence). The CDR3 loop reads CASSYTRGEQYF. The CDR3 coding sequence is TGTGCCAGTAGTTACACGCGGGGGGAGCAGTACTTC.